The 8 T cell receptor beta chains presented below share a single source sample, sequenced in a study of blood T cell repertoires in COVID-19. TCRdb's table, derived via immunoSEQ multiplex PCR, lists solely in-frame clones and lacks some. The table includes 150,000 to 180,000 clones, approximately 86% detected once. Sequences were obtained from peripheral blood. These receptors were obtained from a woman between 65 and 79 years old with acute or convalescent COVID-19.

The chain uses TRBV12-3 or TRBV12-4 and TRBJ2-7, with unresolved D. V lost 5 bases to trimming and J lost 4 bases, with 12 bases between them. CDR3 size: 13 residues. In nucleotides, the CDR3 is TGTGCCAGCAGTCGACACCACTTGTACGAGCAGTACTTC. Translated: CASSRHHLYEQYF.

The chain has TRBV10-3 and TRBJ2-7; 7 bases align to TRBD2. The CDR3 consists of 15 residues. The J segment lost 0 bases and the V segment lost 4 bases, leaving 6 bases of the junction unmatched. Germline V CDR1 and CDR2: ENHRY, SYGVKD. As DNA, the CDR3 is TGTGCCATCAGTGGGGGGAGGGCCGGCTCCTACGAGCAGTACTTC. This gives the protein CAISGGRAGSYEQYF.

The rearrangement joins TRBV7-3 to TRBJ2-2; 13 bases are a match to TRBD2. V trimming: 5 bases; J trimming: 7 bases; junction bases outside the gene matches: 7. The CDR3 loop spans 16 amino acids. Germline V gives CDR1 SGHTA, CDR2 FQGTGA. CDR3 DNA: TGTGCCAGCAGCCCACCGACTAGCGGGGGGTTCGGGGAGCTGTTTTTT. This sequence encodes CASSPPTSGGFGELFF.

The CDR3 spells CASSYSPPGAYNEQFF. CDR3 DNA: TGTGCCAGCAGTTACTCGCCCCCGGGGGCCTACAATGAGCAGTTCTTC. The chain combines TRBV6-5 with TRBJ2-1; D is possibly TRBD2 (6 bases). Trimming shortened V by 0 bases and J by 2 bases, and 11 bases separated the two germline ends. The CDR3 runs 16 residues. The germline V gene encodes CDR1 MNHEY and CDR2 SVGAGI.

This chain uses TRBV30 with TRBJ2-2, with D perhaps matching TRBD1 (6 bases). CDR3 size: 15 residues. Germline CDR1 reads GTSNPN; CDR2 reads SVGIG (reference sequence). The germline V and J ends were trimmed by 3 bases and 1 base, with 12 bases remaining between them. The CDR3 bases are TGTGCCTGGAGGGGGCCGGGACAGAACACCGGGGAGCTGTTTTTT. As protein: CAWRGPGQNTGELFF.

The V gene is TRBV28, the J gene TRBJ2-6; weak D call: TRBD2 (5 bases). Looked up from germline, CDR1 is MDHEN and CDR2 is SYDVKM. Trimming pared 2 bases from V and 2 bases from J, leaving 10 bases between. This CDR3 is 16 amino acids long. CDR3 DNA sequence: TGTGCCAGCAGTTTAGAGGGCAAACCTGGGGCCAACGTCCTGACTTTC. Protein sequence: CASSLEGKPGANVLTF.

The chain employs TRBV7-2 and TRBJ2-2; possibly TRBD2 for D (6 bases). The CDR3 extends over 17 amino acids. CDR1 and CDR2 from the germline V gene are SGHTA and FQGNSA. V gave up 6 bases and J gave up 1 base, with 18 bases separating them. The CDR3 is CASRRTLSGGNTGELFF. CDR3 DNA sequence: TGTGCCAGCAGGCGGACACTTAGCGGAGGGAACACCGGGGAGCTGTTTTTT.

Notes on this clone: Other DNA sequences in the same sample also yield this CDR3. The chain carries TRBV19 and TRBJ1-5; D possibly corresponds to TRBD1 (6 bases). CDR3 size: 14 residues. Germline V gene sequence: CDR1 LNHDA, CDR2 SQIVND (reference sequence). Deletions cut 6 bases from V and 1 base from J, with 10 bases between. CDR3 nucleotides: TGTGCCAGTAGCACCGACAGGAGCAATCAGCCCCAGCATTTT. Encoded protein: CASSTDRSNQPQHF.